The rows below give T cell receptor beta chains drawn from one sample of a study of blood T cell repertoires in COVID-19. Measured with immunoSEQ multiplex PCR; TCRdb has only the in-frame clones, and not every one. The sample has roughly 230,000 clones; roughly 84% are singletons. Sequenced material: peripheral blood. The receptors were sampled from a man aged 45-65 years with active or convalescent COVID-19. The CDR3 runs from the conserved cysteine through the conserved F or W. The D gene is left open where the match is weak. Part of the rows lack a size; the others show once, few, many or a class for expanded clones.

size: .
D: .
V: TRBV7-8
J: TRBJ1-2
CDR3: CASSLAPPNYGYTF
DNA: TGTGCCAGCAGCTTGGCACCTCCTAACTATGGCTACACCTTC

size: .
D: .
V: TRBV7-9
J: TRBJ2-7
CDR3: CASSVQEYEQYF
DNA: TGTGCCAGCAGCGTACAGGAGTACGAGCAGTACTTC

size: .
D: .
V: TRBV14
J: TRBJ2-7
CDR3: CASSQAGSPEQYF
DNA: TGTGCCAGCAGCCAAGCAGGCAGTCCCGAGCAGTACTTC

size: .
D: .
V: TRBV18
J: TRBJ2-3
CDR3: CASSTIRASPGADTQYF
DNA: TGTGCCAGCTCAACTATTCGGGCCTCGCCAGGGGCAGATACGCAGTATTTT

size: .
D: TRBD2
V: TRBV11-2
J: TRBJ2-1
CDR3: CASSLAGGHNEQFF
DNA: TGTGCCAGCAGTCTAGCGGGGGGCCACAATGAGCAGTTCTTC

size: .
D: .
V: TRBV30
J: TRBJ2-2
CDR3: CAWRRIGELFF
DNA: TGTGCCTGGAGGAGAATCGGGGAGCTGTTTTTT

size: .
D: .
V: TRBV28
J: TRBJ2-7
CDR3: CASSSGRSPAQYF
DNA: TGTGCCAGCAGTTCGGGTCGGAGCCCCGCGCAGTACTTC

size: .
D: .
V: TRBV4-1
J: TRBJ1-1
CDR3: CASSQRQDTTEAFF
DNA: TGCGCCAGCAGCCAGCGACAGGACACCACTGAAGCTTTCTTT

size: .
D: .
V: TRBV5-1
J: TRBJ2-2
CDR3: CASRYGGSVGELFF
DNA: TGCGCCAGTCGCTACGGGGGAAGTGTCGGGGAGCTGTTTTTT

size: .
D: TRBD1
V: TRBV14
J: TRBJ2-1
CDR3: CASSQRQGSYNEQFF
DNA: TGTGCCAGCAGCCAAAGACAGGGCTCTTACAATGAGCAGTTCTTC

size: few
D: TRBD1
V: TRBV27
J: TRBJ1-5
CDR3: CASSTRQGSDQPQHF
DNA: TGTGCCAGCAGTACCCGACAGGGATCGGATCAGCCCCAGCATTTT

size: once
D: .
V: TRBV3-1/TRBV3-2
J: TRBJ1-6
CDR3: CASSQTNSPLHF
DNA: TGTGCCAGCAGCCAGACAAATTCACCCCTCCACTTT

size: .
D: .
V: TRBV30
J: TRBJ1-1
CDR3: CAWSGGLMNTEAFF
DNA: TGTGCCTGGAGTGGTGGGCTGATGAACACTGAAGCTTTCTTT

size: .
D: .
V: TRBV11-3
J: TRBJ2-5
CDR3: CASSPKGELGLETQYF
DNA: TGTGCCAGCAGCCCTAAGGGGGAGCTCGGGCTGGAGACCCAGTACTTC

size: .
D: .
V: TRBV30
J: TRBJ1-4
CDR3: CASRHNEKLFF
DNA: TGTGCGAGTAGACATAATGAAAAACTGTTTTTT

size: .
D: .
V: TRBV2
J: TRBJ1-5
CDR3: CASSGDGTPYSNQPQHF
DNA: TGTGCCAGCAGTGGAGACGGGACACCTTATAGCAATCAGCCCCAGCATTTT

size: .
D: .
V: TRBV6-1
J: TRBJ2-7
CDR3: CASSDTGSYEQYF
DNA: TGTGCCAGCAGTGACACAGGGTCCTACGAGCAGTACTTC

size: .
D: TRBD1
V: TRBV15
J: TRBJ2-7
CDR3: CATSRDRMGTGLGEQYF
DNA: TGTGCCACCAGCAGAGATCGAATGGGGACAGGGCTGGGCGAGCAGTACTTC